This entry lists 21 T cell receptor beta chains sequenced from one sample in a study of blood T cell repertoires in COVID-19. TCRdb's table, derived via immunoSEQ multiplex PCR, lists solely in-frame clones and lacks some. Among about 200,000 clones listed, approximately 90% were seen once. Material: peripheral blood. The receptors stem from a man aged 40-55 years with active or convalescent COVID-19.

This chain uses TRBV10-3 with TRBJ1-1; D is ambiguous. This CDR3 has 15 residues. Germline-derived CDR1 and CDR2 are ENHRY and SYGVKD. Trimming took 6 bases from V and 1 from J, leaving 15 bases between them. The CDR3 nucleotides are TGTGCCATCAGAGGAGAGCGGCCGGCGAACACTGAAGCTTTCTTT. This gives the protein CAIRGERPANTEAFF.

The rearrangement uses TRBV7-9 and TRBJ1-1; the match to TRBD1 covers 8 bases. Germline lookup yields CDR1 SEHNR and CDR2 FQNEAQ (reference sequence). The CDR3 runs 15 residues. V shed 4 bases, J shed 0 bases, and the junction held 4 bases outside the gene matches. CDR3 protein: CASSSGQGMNTEAFF. The CDR3 DNA is TGTGCCAGCAGCTCAGGACAGGGTATGAACACTGAAGCTTTCTTT.

The table lists this clone with a count of one. The genes are TRBV7-3 and TRBJ2-3, with 9 bases that match TRBD1. CDR1 and CDR2 from the germline V gene are SGHTA and FQGTGA. V lost 5 bases and J lost 1; bases outside the gene matches: 4. This CDR3 has 15 residues. The CDR3 DNA reads as TGTGCCAGCAGCCGGGGACAGGGTGGCACAGATACGCAGTATTTT. Its protein product is CASSRGQGGTDTQYF.

This clone was seen only once. V gene TRBV9 combines with J gene TRBJ2-7; a weak D match, TRBD1 (6 bases). The V end was cut by 0 bases, the J end by 3 bases, with 13 bases between. The CDR3 spans 15 residues. Germline assignment: CDR1 SGDLS and CDR2 YYNGEE. The CDR3: CASSVEGGRSYEQYF. The CDR3 nucleotides are TGTGCCAGCAGCGTAGAAGGGGGAAGAAGCTACGAGCAGTACTTC.

The chain recombines TRBV27 with TRBJ2-7; TRBD2 matches at 7 bases. The germline CDR1 and CDR2 sequences are MNHEY and SMNVEV (reference sequence). V lost 2 bases to trimming and J lost 4 bases; unmatched junction nucleotides: 5. The CDR3 is 14 amino acids. CDR3 loop: CASSLELGGYEQYF. The CDR3 DNA is TGTGCCAGCAGTTTAGAGTTGGGGGGGTACGAGCAGTACTTC.

The chain is built from TRBV28 and TRBJ1-1, with D maybe TRBD1 (6 bases). The CDR3 consists of 16 residues. Trimming shortened V by 3 bases and J by 11 bases, and 25 bases separated the two germline ends. In germline, CDR1 is MDHEN, CDR2 SYDVKM. CDR3 coding DNA: TGTGCCAGCAGTTTTCGAACTAATACAGGGTTAAGGGAGGCTTTCTTT. This translates into CASSFRTNTGLREAFF.

The genes are TRBV4-1 and TRBJ2-2; 8 bases line up with TRBD2. With V trimmed by 8 bases and J by 7 bases, 15 bases remained unmatched. This CDR3 has 16 residues. The germline V gene encodes CDR1 MGHRA and CDR2 YSYEKL. The CDR3 sequence is CASYGEGAGVHGELFF. The CDR3 nucleotides are TGCGCCAGCTACGGCGAAGGAGCGGGAGTGCACGGGGAGCTGTTTTTT.

The V gene is TRBV2, the J gene TRBJ2-4; 8 bases are a match to TRBD1. J gave up 5 bases and V 8 bases, and 5 bases lay outside the gene matches. Per the germline V gene, CDR1 is SNHLY and CDR2 is FYNNEI. The CDR3 loop spans 13 amino acids. Written as DNA, the CDR3 is TGTGCCAGCGGTGCCAGGGGGCAAAACATTCAGTACTTC. It specifies CASGARGQNIQYF.

The genes are TRBV2 and TRBJ1-5; maybe TRBD1 (5 bases). V was shortened by 2 bases and J by 4 bases, with 9 bases between the two germline ends. The CDR3 loop spans 14 amino acids. Germline loops: CDR1 SNHLY, CDR2 FYNNEI. This CDR3 is CASSELTDNQPQHF. The DNA for the CDR3 is TGTGCCAGCAGTGAATTGACAGATAATCAGCCCCAGCATTTT.

The rearrangement joins TRBV6-1 to TRBJ2-7; TRBD2 might be the D (6 bases). Germline V gene sequence: CDR1 MNHNS, CDR2 SASEGT. The CDR3 totals 16 residues. V was trimmed by 1 base and J by 2 bases, leaving 15 bases between them. The DNA of the CDR3 is TGTGCCAGCAGTGAAGGAGCAGCGGGCCGTGCCTACGAGCAGTACTTC. It specifies CASSEGAAGRAYEQYF.

The gene calls are TRBV14 and TRBJ2-2, with 11 bases identical to TRBD2. The trim removed 4 bases at V and 2 bases at J, leaving 9 bases unmatched. Germline CDR1 reads SGHDN; CDR2 reads FVKESK. The CDR3 extends over 18 amino acids. CDR3 region: CASSPRPGLAVNTGELFF. The DNA for the CDR3 is TGTGCCAGCAGCCCAAGACCGGGACTAGCGGTAAACACCGGGGAGCTGTTTTTT.

V and J are TRBV5-6 and TRBJ1-1; 8 positions match TRBD1. V was pared by 2 bases and J by 0 bases, with 3 bases of the junction left unmatched. This CDR3 region has 15 residues. Germline V CDR1 and CDR2: SGHDT, YYEEEE. The CDR3 is CASSFRTGMNTEAFF. DNA for the CDR3: TGTGCCAGCAGCTTCCGGACAGGGATGAACACTGAAGCTTTCTTT.

The chain employs TRBV12-5 and TRBJ1-5, with D hard to call. The CDR3 loop spans 11 amino acids. Per the germline V gene, CDR1 is LGHNT and CDR2 is FRNRAP. V gave up 5 bases and J gave up 11 bases, with 10 bases separating them. The CDR3 DNA follows: TGTGCTAGTGGTCTAATTGAGGCCCAGCATTTT. Residues: CASGLIEAQHF. Combining the CDR3 with reference TRBV12-5 and TRBJ1-5 gives the whole variable domain DARVTQTPRHKVTEMGQEVTMRCQPILGHNTVFWYRQTMMQGLELLAYFRNRAPLDDSGMPKDRFSAEMPDATLATLKIQPSEPRDSAVYFCASGLIEAQHFGDGTRLSIL.

The chain employs TRBV5-4 and TRBJ2-5; 7 bases match TRBD1. The CDR3 extends over 15 amino acids. The junction had 8 bases not matched to a gene; V was cut back by 4 bases and J by 2 bases. Germline CDR1 is SGHNT and CDR2 is YYREEE (reference sequence). The CDR3 DNA sequence: TGTGCCAGCAGCGGGGAACCGGGACAGCAAGAGACCCAGTACTTC. Amino acid sequence: CASSGEPGQQETQYF.

This rearrangement joins TRBV6-5 to TRBJ1-1; maybe TRBD1 (5 bases). The CDR3 is made up of 14 amino acids. Trimming shortened V by 5 bases and J by 2 bases, and 12 bases separated the two germline ends. CDR1 is MNHEY, CDR2 SVGAGI, per germline. The chain's CDR3 is CASSTRQSNTEAFF. The CDR3 DNA sequence: TGTGCCAGCAGTACGCGACAGAGTAACACTGAAGCTTTCTTT.

The chain carries TRBV27 and TRBJ1-1; 7 nucleotides line up with TRBD1. CDR3 length equals 14 residues. CDR1 and CDR2 (germline): MNHEY, SMNVEV (reference sequence). Losses at the gene ends were 5 bases for V and 4 bases for J; bases not matched to a gene: 7. CDR3 amino acids: CASSPETGITEAFF. The CDR3 DNA sequence: TGTGCCAGCAGTCCTGAGACAGGGATCACTGAAGCTTTCTTT.

This clone was seen only once. The chain uses TRBV10-3 and TRBJ1-2; D gene unclear. Germline V CDR1 and CDR2: ENHRY, SYGVKD. The CDR3 is made up of 13 amino acids. The V end was cut by 10 bases, the J end by 2 bases, with 14 bases between. CDR3 in amino acids: CATSSDKNYGYTF. In DNA, the CDR3 is TGTGCCACCTCATCCGACAAGAACTATGGCTACACCTTC.

The gene calls are TRBV28 and TRBJ1-2; a weak D match, TRBD1 (6 bases). Trimming took off 5 bases at V and 1 base at J, with 14 bases between the two ends. The germline gives CDR1 MDHEN, CDR2 SYDVKM. CDR3 size: 15 residues. The CDR3, as DNA: TGTGCCAGCAGTGAGACAGGAGAATTTAACTATGGCTACACCTTC. Protein sequence: CASSETGEFNYGYTF.

This clone showed up just once. This chain joins TRBV6-6 and TRBJ2-7; 11 bases line up with TRBD2. Trimming at V came to 7 bases and at J to 3 bases, leaving 5 bases not matched to a gene. Germline V CDR1 and CDR2: MNHNY, SVGAGI (reference sequence). This CDR3 has 14 residues. CDR3 amino acids: CASTDGTSGYEQYF. CDR3 in DNA: TGTGCCAGCACCGACGGGACTAGCGGCTACGAGCAGTACTTC.

This clone appeared a few times. V usage is TRBV2 and J usage is TRBJ1-6; D not certain. This CDR3 spans 13 amino acids. Trimming took off 6 bases at V and 9 bases at J, with 12 bases between the two ends. From germline, CDR1 is SNHLY and CDR2 FYNNEI. This CDR3 reads CASSRGGGSPLHF. Here the CDR3 DNA reads TGTGCCAGCAGCCGGGGTGGCGGTTCACCCCTCCACTTT.

V and J are TRBV14 and TRBJ2-1; 8 nucleotides line up with TRBD1. The CDR3 is 16 amino acids. Germline values: CDR1 SGHDN, CDR2 FVKESK. V gave up 3 bases and J gave up 9 bases; unmatched junction bases: 13. Written as DNA, the CDR3 is TGTGCCAGCAGCCAGCGGGAATTCAGGGGGCACGGTGAGCAGTTCTTC. Translation gives CASSQREFRGHGEQFF.